This TCR beta chain was sequenced for a study of technical replicates of blood from several donors. TCRdb's table, derived via immunoSEQ multiplex PCR, lists solely in-frame clones and lacks some. Of tens of thousands of clones listed, about 92% are singletons. CDR3 length: 13 amino acids. The germline V and J ends were trimmed by 4 bases and 1 base, with 8 bases remaining between them. Germline CDR1 reads SGHDN; CDR2 reads FVKESK. Sequenced material: T cells isolated from PBMCs. The chain combines TRBV14 with TRBJ2-7, with D tentatively TRBD1 (6 bases). This sequence originates from a human donor in good health. DNA for the CDR3: TGTGCCAGCAGCCCCGGACAGTCCTACGAGCAGTACTTC. It is translated as CASSPGQSYEQYF.